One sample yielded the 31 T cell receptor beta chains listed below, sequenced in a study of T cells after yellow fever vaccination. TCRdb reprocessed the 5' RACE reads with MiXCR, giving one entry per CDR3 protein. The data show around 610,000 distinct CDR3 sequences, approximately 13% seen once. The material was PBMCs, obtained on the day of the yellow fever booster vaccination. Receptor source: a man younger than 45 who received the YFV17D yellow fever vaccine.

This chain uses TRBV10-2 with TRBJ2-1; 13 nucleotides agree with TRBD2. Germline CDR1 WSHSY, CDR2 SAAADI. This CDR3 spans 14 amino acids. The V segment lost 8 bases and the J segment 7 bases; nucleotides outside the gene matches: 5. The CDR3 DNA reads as TGCGCCAGCGCGGGACTAGCGGGGCTTAATGAGCAGTTCTTC. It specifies CASAGLAGLNEQFF.

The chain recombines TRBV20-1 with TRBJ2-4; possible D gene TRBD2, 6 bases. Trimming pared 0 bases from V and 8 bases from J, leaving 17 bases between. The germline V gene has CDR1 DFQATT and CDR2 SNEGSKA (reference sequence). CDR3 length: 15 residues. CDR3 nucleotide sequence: TGCAGTGCTAGAGATTCGGGACTTCCCGGCGACATTCAGTACTTC. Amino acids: CSARDSGLPGDIQYF.

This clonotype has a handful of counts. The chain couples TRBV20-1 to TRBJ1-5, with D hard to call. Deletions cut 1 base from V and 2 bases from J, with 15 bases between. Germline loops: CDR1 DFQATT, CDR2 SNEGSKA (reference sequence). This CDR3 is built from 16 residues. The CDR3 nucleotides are TGCAGTGCTAGAGGGGAAATCCGCCGGGGCAATCAGCCCCAGCATTTT. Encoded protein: CSARGEIRRGNQPQHF.

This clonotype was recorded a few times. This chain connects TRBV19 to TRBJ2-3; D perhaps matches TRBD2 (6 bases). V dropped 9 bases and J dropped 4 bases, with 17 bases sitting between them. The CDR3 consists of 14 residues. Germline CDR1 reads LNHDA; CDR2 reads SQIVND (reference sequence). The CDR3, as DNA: TGTGCCAGCTCCCGGGACTCTCTTCCAGATACGCAGTATTTT. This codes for CASSRDSLPDTQYF.

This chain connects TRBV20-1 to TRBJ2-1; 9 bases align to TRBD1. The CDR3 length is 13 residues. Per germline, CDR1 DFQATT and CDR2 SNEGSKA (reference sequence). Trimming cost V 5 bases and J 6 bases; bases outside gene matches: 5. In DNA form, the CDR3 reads TGCAGTGCTGCCCTGACAGGGGGCAATGAGCAGTTCTTC. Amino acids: CSAALTGGNEQFF.

In DNA form, the CDR3 reads TGTGCCAGCAGGAGGGGGACAGGGACTTCTGGGCCCCAGCATTTT. Protein product: CASRRGTGTSGPQHF. This chain uses TRBV28 with TRBJ1-5; 9 bases line up with TRBD1. Germline V gene lookup returns CDR1 MDHEN and CDR2 SYDVKM. J lost 9 bases, V lost 6 bases, and 12 bases had no gene match. The CDR3 has 15 amino acids.

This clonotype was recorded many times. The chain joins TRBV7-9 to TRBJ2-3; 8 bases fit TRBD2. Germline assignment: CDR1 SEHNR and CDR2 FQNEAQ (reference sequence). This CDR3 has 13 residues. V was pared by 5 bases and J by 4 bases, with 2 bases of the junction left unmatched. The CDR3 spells CASSEAGADTQYF. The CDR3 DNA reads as TGTGCCAGCAGCGAAGCGGGAGCAGATACGCAGTATTTT.

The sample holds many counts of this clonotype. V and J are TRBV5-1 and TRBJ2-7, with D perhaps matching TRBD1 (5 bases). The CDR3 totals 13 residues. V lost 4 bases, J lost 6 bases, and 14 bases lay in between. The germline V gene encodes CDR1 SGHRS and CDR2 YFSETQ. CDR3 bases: TGCGCCAGCAGCCGAAATCCAGGGTCCGAGCAGTACTTC. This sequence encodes CASSRNPGSEQYF.

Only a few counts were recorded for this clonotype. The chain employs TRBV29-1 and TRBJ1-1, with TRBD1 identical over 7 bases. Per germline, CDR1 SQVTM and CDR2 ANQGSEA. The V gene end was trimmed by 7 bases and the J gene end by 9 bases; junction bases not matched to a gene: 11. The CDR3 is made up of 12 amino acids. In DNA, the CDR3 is TGCAGCGGACAGGACGGGACAGATCAAGCTTTCTTT. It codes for CSGQDGTDQAFF.

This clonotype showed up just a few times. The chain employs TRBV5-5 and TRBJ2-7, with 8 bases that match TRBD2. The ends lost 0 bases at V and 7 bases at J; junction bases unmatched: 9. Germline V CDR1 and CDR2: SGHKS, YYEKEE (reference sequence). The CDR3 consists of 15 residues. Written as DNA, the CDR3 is TGTGCCAGCAGCTTGGAACGGGAGGGCCGCGGAGAGCAGTACTTC. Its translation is CASSLEREGRGEQYF.

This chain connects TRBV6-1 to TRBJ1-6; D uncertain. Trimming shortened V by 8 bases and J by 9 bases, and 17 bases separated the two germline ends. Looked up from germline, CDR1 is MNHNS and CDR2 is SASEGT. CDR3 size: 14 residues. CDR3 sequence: CASFPGNMGSPLHF. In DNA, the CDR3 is TGTGCCAGCTTTCCGGGCAACATGGGTTCACCCCTCCACTTT.

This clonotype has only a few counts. In DNA form, the CDR3 reads TGTGCCAGCCTTCCTTCGCCGAGGGGTCCCGCTGAAGCTTTCTTT. Protein sequence: CASLPSPRGPAEAFF. V usage is TRBV6-2 or TRBV6-3 and J usage is TRBJ1-1; tentatively, D is TRBD1 (5 bases). The V gene lost 8 bases and the J gene lost 6 bases, with 22 bases spanning the gap. The germline CDR1 and CDR2 sequences are MNHEY and SVGEGT. The CDR3 is 15 amino acids.

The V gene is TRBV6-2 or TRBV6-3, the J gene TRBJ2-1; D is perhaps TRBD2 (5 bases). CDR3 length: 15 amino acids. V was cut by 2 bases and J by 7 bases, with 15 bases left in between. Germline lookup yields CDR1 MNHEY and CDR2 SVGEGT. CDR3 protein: CASSYEASLRNEQFF. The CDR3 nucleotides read TGTGCCAGCAGTTACGAGGCTAGCCTGAGGAATGAGCAGTTCTTC.

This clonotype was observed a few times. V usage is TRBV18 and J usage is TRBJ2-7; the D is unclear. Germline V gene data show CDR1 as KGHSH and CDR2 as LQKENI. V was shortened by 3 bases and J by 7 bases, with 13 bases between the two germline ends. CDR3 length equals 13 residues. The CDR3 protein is CASSPYLEREQYF. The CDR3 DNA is TGTGCCAGCTCACCGTATCTGGAAAGGGAGCAGTACTTC.

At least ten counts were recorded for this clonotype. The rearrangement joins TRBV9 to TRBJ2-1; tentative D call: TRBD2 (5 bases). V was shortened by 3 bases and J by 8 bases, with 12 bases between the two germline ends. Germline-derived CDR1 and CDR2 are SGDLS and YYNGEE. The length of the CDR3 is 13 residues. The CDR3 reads CASSGWTGHEQFF. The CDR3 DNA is TGTGCCAGCAGCGGTTGGACTGGCCATGAGCAGTTCTTC.

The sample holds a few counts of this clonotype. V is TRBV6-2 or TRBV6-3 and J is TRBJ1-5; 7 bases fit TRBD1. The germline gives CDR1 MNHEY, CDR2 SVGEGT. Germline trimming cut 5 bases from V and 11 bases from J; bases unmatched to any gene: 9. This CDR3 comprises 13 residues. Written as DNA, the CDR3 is TGTGCCAGCAGTAGACAGGGCGCTCTCGCCCAGCATTTT. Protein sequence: CASSRQGALAQHF.

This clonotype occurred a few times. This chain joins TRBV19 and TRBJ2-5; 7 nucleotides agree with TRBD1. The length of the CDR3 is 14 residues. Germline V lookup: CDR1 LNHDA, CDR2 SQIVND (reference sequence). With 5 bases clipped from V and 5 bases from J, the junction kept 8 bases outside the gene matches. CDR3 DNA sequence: TGTGCCAGTAGTCCCCGACAGGGAGAGGAGACCCAGTACTTC. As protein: CASSPRQGEETQYF.

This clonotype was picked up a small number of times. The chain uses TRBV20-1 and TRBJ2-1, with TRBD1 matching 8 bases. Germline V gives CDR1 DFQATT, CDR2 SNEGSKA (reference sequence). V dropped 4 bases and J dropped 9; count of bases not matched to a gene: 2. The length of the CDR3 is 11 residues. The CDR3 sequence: CSAIQGGEQFF. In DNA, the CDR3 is TGCAGTGCTATACAGGGGGGTGAGCAGTTCTTC.

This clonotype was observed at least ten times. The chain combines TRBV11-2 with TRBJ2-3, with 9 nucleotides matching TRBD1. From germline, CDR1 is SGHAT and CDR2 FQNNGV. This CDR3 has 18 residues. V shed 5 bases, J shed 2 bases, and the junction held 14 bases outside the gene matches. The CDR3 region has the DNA TGTGCCAGCAGCCCGGGGACAGGGACCTCCACGATCACAGATACGCAGTATTTT. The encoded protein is CASSPGTGTSTITDTQYF.

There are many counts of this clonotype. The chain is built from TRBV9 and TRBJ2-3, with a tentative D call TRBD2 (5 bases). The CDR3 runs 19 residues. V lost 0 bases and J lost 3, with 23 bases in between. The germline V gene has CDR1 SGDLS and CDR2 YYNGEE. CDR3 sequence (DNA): TGTGCCAGCAGCGTAGTCCGGACGATCCTAGCACATCAAACAGATACGCAGTATTTT. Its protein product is CASSVVRTILAHQTDTQYF.

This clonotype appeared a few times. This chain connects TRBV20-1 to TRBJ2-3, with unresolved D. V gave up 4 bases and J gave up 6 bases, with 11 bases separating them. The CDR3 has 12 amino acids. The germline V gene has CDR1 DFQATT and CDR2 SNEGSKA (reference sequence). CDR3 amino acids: CSAIDLLDTQYF. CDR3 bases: TGCAGTGCTATTGACCTTCTGGATACGCAGTATTTT.

This CDR3 reads CSASPRGARNTEAFF. The CDR3 DNA follows: TGCAGTGCTAGCCCCCGAGGGGCCCGAAACACTGAAGCTTTCTTT. The V and J genes are TRBV20-1 and TRBJ1-1; a possible D gene is TRBD1 (5 bases). CDR3 size: 15 residues. The V gene's germline CDR1 is DFQATT and CDR2 SNEGSKA (reference sequence). V was cut by 3 bases and J by 2 bases, with 16 bases left in between.

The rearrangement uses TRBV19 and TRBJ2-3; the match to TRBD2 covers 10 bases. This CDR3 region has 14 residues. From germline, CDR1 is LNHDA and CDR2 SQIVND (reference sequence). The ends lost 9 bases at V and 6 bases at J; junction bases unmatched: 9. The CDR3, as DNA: TGTGCCAGCCGTCAGCGGGGGGGTCAGGATACGCAGTATTTT. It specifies CASRQRGGQDTQYF.

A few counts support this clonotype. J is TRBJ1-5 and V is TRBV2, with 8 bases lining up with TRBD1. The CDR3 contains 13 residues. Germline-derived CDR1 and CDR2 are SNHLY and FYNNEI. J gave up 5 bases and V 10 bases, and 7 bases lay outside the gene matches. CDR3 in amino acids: CATGQGTYQPQHF. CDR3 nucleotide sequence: TGTGCCACCGGACAGGGAACTTATCAGCCCCAGCATTTT.

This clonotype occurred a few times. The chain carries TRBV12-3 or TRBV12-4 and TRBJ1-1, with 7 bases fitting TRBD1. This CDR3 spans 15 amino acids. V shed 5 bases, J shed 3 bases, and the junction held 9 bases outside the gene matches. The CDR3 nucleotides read TGTGCCAGCAGTCTCAACAGGGGATGGGACACTGAAGCTTTCTTT. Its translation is CASSLNRGWDTEAFF.

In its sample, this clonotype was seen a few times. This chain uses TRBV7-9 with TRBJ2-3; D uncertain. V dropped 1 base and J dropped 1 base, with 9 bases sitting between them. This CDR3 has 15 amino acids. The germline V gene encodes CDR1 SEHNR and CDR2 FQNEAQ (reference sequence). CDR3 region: CASSLGGMGTDTQYF. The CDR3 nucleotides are TGTGCCAGCAGCTTAGGGGGAATGGGCACAGATACGCAGTATTTT.

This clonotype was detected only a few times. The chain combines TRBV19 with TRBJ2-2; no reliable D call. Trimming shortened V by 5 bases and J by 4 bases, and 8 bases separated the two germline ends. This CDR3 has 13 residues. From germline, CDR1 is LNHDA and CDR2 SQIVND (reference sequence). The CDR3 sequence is CASSARITGELFF. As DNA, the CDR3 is TGTGCCAGTAGTGCCCGAATCACCGGGGAGCTGTTTTTT.

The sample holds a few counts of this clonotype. CDR3 amino acids: CASSFGGSYEQFF. As DNA, the CDR3 is TGTGCCAGCAGCTTTGGGGGCAGCTATGAGCAGTTCTTC. The chain combines TRBV11-3 with TRBJ2-1; D may be TRBD1 (6 bases). V was shortened by 3 bases and J by 8 bases, with 11 bases between the two germline ends. Looked up from germline, CDR1 is SGHNT and CDR2 is YENEEA. CDR3 length: 13 amino acids.

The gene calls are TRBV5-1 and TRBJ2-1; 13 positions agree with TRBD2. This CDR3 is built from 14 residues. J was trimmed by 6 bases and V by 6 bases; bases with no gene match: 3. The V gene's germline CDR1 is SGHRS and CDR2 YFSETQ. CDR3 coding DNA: TGCGCCAGCAAAACTAGCGGGAGGGCCAATGAGCAGTTCTTC. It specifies CASKTSGRANEQFF.

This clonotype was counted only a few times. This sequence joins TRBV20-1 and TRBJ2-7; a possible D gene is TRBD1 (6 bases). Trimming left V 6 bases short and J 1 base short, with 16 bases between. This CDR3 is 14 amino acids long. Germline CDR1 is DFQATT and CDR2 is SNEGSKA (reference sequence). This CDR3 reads CSAKKGDPSYEQYF. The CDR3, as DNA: TGCAGTGCCAAGAAGGGGGATCCATCCTACGAGCAGTACTTC.

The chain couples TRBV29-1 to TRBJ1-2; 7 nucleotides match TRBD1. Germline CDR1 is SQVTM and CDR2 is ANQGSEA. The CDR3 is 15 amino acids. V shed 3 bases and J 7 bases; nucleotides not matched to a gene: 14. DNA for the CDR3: TGCAGCGTTGATGCCCAGGAGAGACAGGGAAGTGGCTACACCTTC. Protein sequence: CSVDAQERQGSGYTF.